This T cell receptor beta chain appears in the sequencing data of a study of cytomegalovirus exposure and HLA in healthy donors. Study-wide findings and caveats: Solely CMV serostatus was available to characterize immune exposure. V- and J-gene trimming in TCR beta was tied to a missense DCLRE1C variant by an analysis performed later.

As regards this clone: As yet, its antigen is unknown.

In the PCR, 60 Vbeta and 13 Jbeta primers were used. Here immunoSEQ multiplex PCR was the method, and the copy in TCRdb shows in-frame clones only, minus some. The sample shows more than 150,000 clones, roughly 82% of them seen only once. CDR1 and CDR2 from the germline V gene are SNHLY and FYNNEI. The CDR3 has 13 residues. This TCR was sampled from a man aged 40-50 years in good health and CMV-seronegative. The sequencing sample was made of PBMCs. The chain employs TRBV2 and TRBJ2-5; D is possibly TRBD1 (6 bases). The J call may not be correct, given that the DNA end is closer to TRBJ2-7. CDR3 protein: CASSWTVSYEQYF. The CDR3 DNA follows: TGTGCCAGCAGTTGGACAGTTTCCTACGAGCAGTACTTC.